The 13 T cell receptor beta chains in this list originate from one sample, sequenced in a study of CD8 T cells in ankylosing spondylitis. The antigens for these receptors are not known. One entry per CDR3 protein, called by TCRdb with MiXCR from the 5' RACE reads. In the table there are about 540,000 distinct CDR3 sequences, roughly 13% of which are singletons. Study-wide points: Apparently characteristic of ankylosing spondylitis blood was a TCR beta motif (fewer than ten highly homologous variants).

Sequencing used blood, either unsorted or a sorted T cell fraction (not recorded which). These receptors originate from a male donor with ankylosing spondylitis.

This sequence joins TRBV5-1 and TRBJ2-5; D is undetermined. V lost 6 bases, J lost 6 bases, and 12 bases lay in between. CDR1 is SGHRS, CDR2 YFSETQ, per germline. This CDR3 is built from 12 residues. The CDR3 is CASIGWVKTQYF. The CDR3 DNA reads TGCGCCAGCATCGGGTGGGTGAAGACCCAGTACTTC.

This clonotype appeared many times. V gene TRBV9 combines with J gene TRBJ2-1; 13 nucleotides line up with TRBD2. This CDR3 has 15 amino acids. The germline CDR1 and CDR2 sequences are SGDLS and YYNGEE. Trimming at V came to 2 bases and at J to 8 bases, leaving 4 bases not matched to a gene. CDR3 protein: CASSVATSGRDEQFF. DNA of the CDR3: TGTGCCAGCAGCGTGGCCACTAGCGGGAGGGATGAGCAGTTCTTC. The entire variable domain, with the rest obtained from reference TRBV9 and TRBJ2-1, is as follows: DSGVTQTPKHLITATGQRVTLRCSPRSGDLSVYWYQQSLDQGLQFLIQYYNGEERAKGNILERFSAQQFPDLHSELNLSSLELGDSALYFCASSVATSGRDEQFFGPGTRLTVL.

This clonotype was seen repeatedly, ten times or more. V and J are TRBV7-9 and TRBJ2-4; tentative D call: TRBD1 (6 bases). Germline V gives CDR1 SEHNR, CDR2 FQNEAQ (reference sequence). Trimming took 0 bases from V and 8 from J, leaving 14 bases between them. The CDR3 covers 15 residues. The CDR3 region has the DNA TGTGCCAGCAGCTTAGCAGTGACGTCAGGGGACATTCAGTACTTC. Amino acids: CASSLAVTSGDIQYF.

There are a few counts of this clonotype. The V call is TRBV5-1, the J call TRBJ2-5, with 9 positions matching TRBD2. V gave up 4 bases and J gave up 2 bases; unmatched junction bases: 9. The CDR3 runs to 16 residues. CDR1 and CDR2 from the germline V gene are SGHRS and YFSETQ. CDR3 in DNA: TGCGCCAGCAGCCGCGGACTAGCGTTTGCTCAAGAGACCCAGTACTTC. It is translated as CASSRGLAFAQETQYF.

The chain joins TRBV7-2 to TRBJ2-1; 7 bases fit TRBD2. The J segment lost 5 bases and the V segment lost 4 bases, leaving 11 bases of the junction unmatched. The CDR3 contains 16 residues. Germline V gives CDR1 SGHTA, CDR2 FQGNSA. The CDR3 sequence is CASSSRLLAGDNEQFF. The CDR3 nucleotides read TGTGCCAGCAGCTCGAGACTCCTTGCGGGGGACAATGAGCAGTTCTTC. The full variable domain, completed using reference TRBV7-2 and TRBJ2-1, is GAGVSQSPSNKVTEKGKDVELRCDPISGHTALYWYRQSLGQGLEFLIYFQGNSAPDKSGLPSDRFSAERTGGSVSTLTIQRTQQEDSAVYLCASSSRLLAGDNEQFFGPGTRLTVL.

The V call is TRBV5-3, the J call TRBJ2-2; D remains ambiguous. TRBV5-3 carries the ORF label, with uncertain function. The CDR3 extends over 16 amino acids. V was pared by 8 bases and J by 2 bases, with 19 bases between. CDR3 protein: CASGQTDLSNTGELFF. DNA of the CDR3: TGTGCCAGCGGCCAAACGGACCTATCCAACACCGGGGAGCTGTTTTTT.

This clonotype was picked up a small number of times. The V and J genes are TRBV5-1 and TRBJ1-1; perhaps TRBD1 as D (6 bases). Germline-derived CDR1 and CDR2 are SGHRS and YFSETQ. Deletions cut 6 bases from V and 0 bases from J, with 12 bases between. This CDR3 contains 14 residues. The CDR3 here is CASTIQGVNTEAFF. The DNA for the CDR3 is TGCGCCAGCACAATACAGGGAGTGAACACTGAAGCTTTCTTT.

The genes are TRBV12-3 or TRBV12-4 and TRBJ1-1, with TRBD1 identical over 8 bases. This CDR3 comprises 18 residues. V trimming: 5 bases; J trimming: 0 bases; junction bases outside the gene matches: 14. The CDR3 coding sequence is TGTGCCAGCAGTCCCTATTGGACAGGGATGGTCGTGAACACTGAAGCTTTCTTT. It yields the protein CASSPYWTGMVVNTEAFF.

This clonotype showed up just a few times. The V call is TRBV11-2, the J call TRBJ1-3; D may be TRBD1 (5 bases). The CDR3 is 15 amino acids. V dropped 5 bases and J dropped 3 bases, with 14 bases sitting between them. CDR1 is SGHAT and CDR2 is FQNNGV in the germline V gene. CDR3 loop: CASSTRQGGGNTIYF. The CDR3 nucleotides read TGTGCCAGCAGCACCCGCCAGGGTGGTGGAAACACCATATATTTT.

This clonotype was recorded many times. The CDR3: CASSLGPSQNTQYF. The CDR3 nucleotides read TGTGCCAGCAGTTTAGGTCCTAGCCAGAATACGCAGTATTTT. This rearrangement joins TRBV12-3 or TRBV12-4 to TRBJ2-3; TRBD2 is a possible D gene (5 bases). Trimming removed 1 base from V and 7 bases from J, with 12 bases in between. The CDR3 has 14 amino acids.

The CDR3 DNA sequence: TGTGCCAGCAGCCAACAACGGGCCACTAGCACAGATACGCAGTATTTT. Amino acids: CASSQQRATSTDTQYF. The J gene is TRBJ2-3, the V gene TRBV4-2; D uncertain. Trimming removed 2 bases from V and 0 bases from J, with 12 bases in between. This CDR3 contains 16 residues. Germline V CDR1 and CDR2: LGHNA, YNFKEQ.

This clonotype was recorded many times. V gene TRBV12-3 or TRBV12-4 combines with J gene TRBJ2-3; D unclear. The V end was cut by 5 bases, the J end by 6 bases, with 6 bases between. CDR3 length: 11 residues. In DNA, the CDR3 is TGTGCCAGCAGTGGATCGGATACGCAGTATTTT. It codes for CASSGSDTQYF.

This clonotype was seen more than once but under ten times. The V and J genes are TRBV14 and TRBJ2-7; D tentatively reads TRBD1 or TRBD2 (5 bases each). The CDR3 length is 17 residues. The V end was cut by 4 bases, the J end by 5 bases, with 24 bases between. CDR1 and CDR2 from the germline V gene are SGHDN and FVKESK. In DNA form, the CDR3 reads TGTGCCAGCAGCCTTCTACCCCAGGGAGCGATTGGGGACGAGCAGTACTTC. Encoded protein: CASSLLPQGAIGDEQYF.